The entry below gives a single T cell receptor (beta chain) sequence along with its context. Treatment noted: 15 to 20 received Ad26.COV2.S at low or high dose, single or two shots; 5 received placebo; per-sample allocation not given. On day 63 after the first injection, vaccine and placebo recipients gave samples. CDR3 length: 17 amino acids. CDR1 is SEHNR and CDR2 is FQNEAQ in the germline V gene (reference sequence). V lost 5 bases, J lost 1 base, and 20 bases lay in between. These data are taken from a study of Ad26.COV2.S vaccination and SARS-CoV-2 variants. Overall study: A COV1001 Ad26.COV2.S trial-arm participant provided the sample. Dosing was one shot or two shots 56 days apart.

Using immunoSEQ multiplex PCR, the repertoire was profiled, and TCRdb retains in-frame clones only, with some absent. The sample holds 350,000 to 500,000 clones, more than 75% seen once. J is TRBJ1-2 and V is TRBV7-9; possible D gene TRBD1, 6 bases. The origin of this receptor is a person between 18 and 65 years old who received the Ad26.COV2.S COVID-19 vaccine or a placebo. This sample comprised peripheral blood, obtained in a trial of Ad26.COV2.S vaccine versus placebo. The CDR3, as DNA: TGTGCCAGCAGCCCCCGGACAGAGTCCGCATATAACTATGGCTACACCTTC. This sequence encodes CASSPRTESAYNYGYTF.